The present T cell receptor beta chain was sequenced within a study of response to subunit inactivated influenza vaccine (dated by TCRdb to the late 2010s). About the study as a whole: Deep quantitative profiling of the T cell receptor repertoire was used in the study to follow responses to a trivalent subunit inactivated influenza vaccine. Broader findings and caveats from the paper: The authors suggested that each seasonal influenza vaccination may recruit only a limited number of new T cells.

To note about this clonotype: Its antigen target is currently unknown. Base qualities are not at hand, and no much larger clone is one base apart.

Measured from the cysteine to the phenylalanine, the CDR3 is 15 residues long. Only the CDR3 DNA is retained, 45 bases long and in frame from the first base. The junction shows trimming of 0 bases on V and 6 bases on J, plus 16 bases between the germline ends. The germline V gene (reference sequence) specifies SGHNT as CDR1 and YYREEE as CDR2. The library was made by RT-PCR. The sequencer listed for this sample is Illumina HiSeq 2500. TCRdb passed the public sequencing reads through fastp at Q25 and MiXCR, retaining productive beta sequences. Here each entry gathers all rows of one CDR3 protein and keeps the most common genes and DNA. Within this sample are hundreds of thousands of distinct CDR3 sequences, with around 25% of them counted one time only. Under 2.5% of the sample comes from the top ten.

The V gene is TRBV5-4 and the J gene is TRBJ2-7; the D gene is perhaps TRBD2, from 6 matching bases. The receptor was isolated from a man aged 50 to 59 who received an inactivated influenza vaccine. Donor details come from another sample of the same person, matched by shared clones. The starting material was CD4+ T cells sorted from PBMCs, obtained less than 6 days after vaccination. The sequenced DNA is TGTGCCAGCAGCTTGGGCGGGATGGCCCTGGGCGAGCAGTACTTC. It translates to CASSLGGMALGEQYF.